Listed here is a single T cell receptor beta chain. What it binds is not known. CDR3 size: 13 residues. CDR1 and CDR2 from the germline V gene are SGDLS and YYNGEE. Trimming removed 0 bases at V and 3 bases at J, with 6 bases between. These data originate in a study of CD8 T cells in Susac syndrome. TEMRA cells were enriched by FACS, and CD4+ and CD8+ T cells were negatively isolated. Points from the study as a whole: The study recognized that the number of individuals in its TCR sequencing and HLA analysis was relatively small.

With random hexamers, roughly 0.5 to 1 ug RNA was reverse transcribed. The immunoSEQ assay covered 54 Vbeta and 13 Jbeta segments for CDR3. TCRdb independently ran MiXCR on the immunoSEQ multiplex PCR reads; one entry per CDR3 protein. The table records some 99,000 distinct CDR3 sequences, less than 97% of them present only once. This receptor was taken from a human donor in good health. Material: CD4+ T cells from PBMCs. The rearrangement joins TRBV9 to TRBJ1-1, with D unresolved. The CDR3: CASSVGRDTEAFF. The CDR3 DNA follows: TGTGCCAGCAGCGTAGGGAGGGACACTGAAGCTTTCTTT.